What follows describes a single T cell receptor beta chain. Its specificity is not known. The PCR contained 60 Vbeta and 13 Jbeta primers. The data were produced by immunoSEQ multiplex PCR, yet TCRdb's version contains in-frame clones alone and is incomplete. The sample includes 100,000 to 140,000 clones, around three quarters of them seen just once. This entry is derived from a study of cytomegalovirus exposure and HLA in healthy donors. Whole-study findings and limits: The study found most TCR sequences rare, yet found some public TCRs in many donors. Earlier findings revealed that most TCR beta V segments proved productive either about 87% or about 30% of the time.

From germline, CDR1 is MNHEY and CDR2 SVGAGI. CDR3 length: 15 residues. V gave up 2 bases and J gave up 3 bases, with 12 bases separating them. The chain has TRBV6-5 and TRBJ2-3; possible D gene TRBD1, 5 bases. The origin of this receptor is a male donor in good health and CMV-seronegative. The source material was PBMCs. CDR3 DNA: TGTGCCAGCAGTTACCTTGCAGGGTCGACAGATACGCAGTATTTT. Amino acids: CASSYLAGSTDTQYF.